A single sample gave rise to the 23 T cell receptor beta chains below, sequenced in a study of blood T cell repertoires in COVID-19. Sequenced by immunoSEQ multiplex PCR; TCRdb stores in-frame clones only, minus some. The repertoire holds around 300,000 clones, with 87% as singletons. Specimen: peripheral blood. Source of these receptors: a man between 18 and 35 years old with active or convalescent COVID-19.

The chain links TRBV28 to TRBJ2-1, with D possibly being TRBD1 (5 bases). CDR3 length: 16 amino acids. Trimming left V 2 bases short and J 3 bases short, with 14 bases between. CDR1 MDHEN and CDR2 SYDVKM come from the germline V gene. In DNA form, the CDR3 reads TGTGCCAGCAGTTTAGGGGCCGGCAGGGTCTACAATGAGCAGTTCTTC. Protein: CASSLGAGRVYNEQFF.

The J gene is TRBJ2-2, the V gene TRBV4-1; weak D call: TRBD2 (5 bases). Per the germline V gene, CDR1 is MGHRA and CDR2 is YSYEKL. This CDR3 has 16 residues. With 0 bases removed from V and 5 bases from J, the gap between germline ends came to 13 bases. CDR3 residues: CASSQDPSRATGELFF. DNA for the CDR3: TGCGCCAGCAGCCAAGACCCTAGCCGTGCTACCGGGGAGCTGTTTTTT.

The rearrangement links TRBV7-9 to TRBJ2-7, with a tentative D call TRBD2 (5 bases). CDR1 and CDR2 from the germline V gene are SEHNR and FQNEAQ (reference sequence). The V gene lost 5 bases and the J gene lost 3 bases, with 14 bases spanning the gap. The CDR3 spans 14 residues. This chain's CDR3 is CASSHKTDFYEQYF. The CDR3 nucleotides read TGTGCCAGCAGCCATAAGACGGACTTCTACGAGCAGTACTTC.

CDR3 DNA: TGTGCCAGCAGCGTAGATTTGAGCGGGAGGCCAGATACGCAGTATTTT. It is translated as CASSVDLSGRPDTQYF. The V gene is TRBV9, the J gene TRBJ2-3, with TRBD2 matching over 9 bases. The CDR3 spans 16 residues. The trim removed 0 bases at V and 4 bases at J, leaving 6 bases unmatched. CDR1 and CDR2 (germline): SGDLS, YYNGEE.

The rearrangement uses TRBV13 and TRBJ2-7; no reliable D call. V lost 2 bases, J lost 1 base, and 9 bases lay in between. The CDR3 runs 14 residues. Germline loops: CDR1 PRHDT, CDR2 FYEKMQ (reference sequence). The CDR3, as DNA: TGTGCCAGCAGCTTATTGGGCAGGTCCTACGAGCAGTACTTC. Protein sequence: CASSLLGRSYEQYF.

This chain joins TRBV9 and TRBJ2-1; 7 nucleotides agree with TRBD1. The CDR3 is 15 residues long. Germline V lookup: CDR1 SGDLS, CDR2 YYNGEE. The V segment lost 4 bases and the J segment 9 bases; nucleotides outside the gene matches: 13. DNA for the CDR3: TGTGCCAGCAGCCTGAGGGGACAGACTTTTGGTGAGCAGTTCTTC. Protein: CASSLRGQTFGEQFF.

The chain combines TRBV12-5 with TRBJ2-3; 10 positions agree with TRBD2. CDR1 and CDR2 from the germline V gene are LGHNT and FRNRAP. CDR3 length equals 15 residues. V lost 3 bases, J lost 6 bases, and 6 bases stayed unmatched. The DNA of the CDR3 is TGTGCTAGTGGTTTAGCGGGGGGGGCCTTCGATACGCAGTATTTT. It translates to CASGLAGGAFDTQYF.

The V and J genes are TRBV4-2 and TRBJ2-1; D might be TRBD1 (5 bases). Germline V gene sequence: CDR1 LGHNA, CDR2 YNFKEQ. The V gene lost 4 bases and the J gene lost 8 bases, with 15 bases spanning the gap. The CDR3 length is 14 residues. The CDR3 reads CASSLIGEAYEQFF. The CDR3 DNA follows: TGTGCCAGCAGCCTGATAGGGGAAGCTTATGAGCAGTTCTTC.

This chain uses TRBV6-5 with TRBJ2-7; 10 bases are shared with TRBD1. CDR3 length: 15 residues. Trimming removed 10 bases from V and 0 bases from J; junction bases left unmatched: 9. Germline V gene lookup returns CDR1 MNHEY and CDR2 SVGAGI. As DNA, the CDR3 is TGTGCCACCTTCCCAAGGACAGGGGGCTCCTACGAGCAGTACTTC. Encoded protein: CATFPRTGGSYEQYF.

The CDR3 bases are TGTGCCAGAAGCTTGGACTGGGACAGGGGTTACGAGCAGTACTTC. Translating gives CARSLDWDRGYEQYF. The V and J genes are TRBV7-5 and TRBJ2-7; the table gives TRBD1 as D, unverified against the DNA. TRBV7-5 is termed a pseudogene. CDR3 length equals 15 residues.

CDR3 sequence reads: CASSQPRDRDYEQYF. CDR3 sequence (DNA): TGCGCCAGCAGCCAACCTCGGGACAGAGACTACGAGCAGTACTTC. The V call is TRBV4-1, the J call TRBJ2-7; TRBD1 matches 7 bases. With 2 bases clipped from V and 3 bases from J, the junction kept 7 bases outside the gene matches. CDR1 is MGHRA and CDR2 is YSYEKL in the germline V gene. The length of the CDR3 is 15 residues.

The genes are TRBV2 and TRBJ2-4; a weak D match, TRBD1 (7 bases). This CDR3 comprises 15 residues. From germline, CDR1 is SNHLY and CDR2 FYNNEI. V gave up 6 bases and J gave up 4 bases, with 16 bases separating them. CDR3 protein: CASSLGGTEKNIQYF. The CDR3 DNA sequence: TGTGCCAGCAGCCTAGGGGGGACAGAGAAAAACATTCAGTACTTC. Complete variable domain (other parts from reference TRBV2 and TRBJ2-4): EPEVTQTPSHQVTQMGQEVILRCVPISNHLYFYWYRQILGQKVEFLVSFYNNEISEKSEIFDDQFSVERPDGSNFTLKIRSTKLEDSAMYFCASSLGGTEKNIQYFGAGTRLSVL.

V usage is TRBV6-2 or TRBV6-3 and J usage is TRBJ2-7; 11 positions agree with TRBD2. Germline values: CDR1 MNHEY, CDR2 SVGEGT. The CDR3 runs 18 residues. V shed 2 bases, J shed 2 bases, and the junction held 11 bases outside the gene matches. The DNA of the CDR3 is TGTGCCAGCAGTTACGAGGTTAGCGGGGGGGCCCTTACCTACGAGCAGTACTTC. Its protein is CASSYEVSGGALTYEQYF.

The chain couples TRBV28 to TRBJ2-5; 8 nucleotides match TRBD1. Germline trimming cut 5 bases from V and 1 base from J; bases unmatched to any gene: 12. The CDR3 runs 17 residues. Germline CDR1 reads MDHEN; CDR2 reads SYDVKM. This chain's CDR3 is CASSPNNPGTGQETQYF. Here the CDR3 DNA reads TGTGCCAGCAGTCCGAACAACCCTGGGACAGGCCAAGAGACCCAGTACTTC.

A single count supports this clone. The gene calls are TRBV6-5 and TRBJ2-6; the match to TRBD1 covers 10 bases. Germline V gene lookup returns CDR1 MNHEY and CDR2 SVGAGI. The CDR3 consists of 15 residues. J gave up 1 base and V 6 bases, and 0 bases lay outside the gene matches. CDR3 nucleotides: TGTGCCAGCAGGGACAGGGGGTCTGGGGCCAACGTCCTGACTTTC. Translation gives CASRDRGSGANVLTF.

The V call is TRBV28, the J call TRBJ1-2, with 7 bases lining up with TRBD1. V lost 5 bases and J lost 0; bases outside the gene matches: 9. Germline V gene data show CDR1 as MDHEN and CDR2 as SYDVKM. The CDR3 extends over 16 amino acids. CDR3 nucleotide sequence: TGTGCCAGCAGTCTCCGAGGGGGCCACGCTAACTATGGCTACACCTTC. It yields the protein CASSLRGGHANYGYTF.

The chain links TRBV9 to TRBJ1-4; D might be TRBD1 (6 bases). This CDR3 is built from 13 residues. In germline, CDR1 is SGDLS, CDR2 YYNGEE. V lost 7 bases and J 6 bases, leaving 13 bases between the germline ends. The CDR3: CASWGQGHEKLFF. In DNA form, the CDR3 reads TGTGCCAGCTGGGGGCAGGGACATGAAAAACTGTTTTTT.

The rearrangement links TRBV6-6 to TRBJ1-2; the match to TRBD1 covers 7 bases. This CDR3 region has 14 residues. Trimming took 6 bases from V and 4 from J; bases not matched to a gene: 8. Germline assignment: CDR1 MNHNY and CDR2 SVGAGI (reference sequence). The CDR3 nucleotides read TGTGCCAGCAGAATGACAGGGCCCCTCTATGGCTACACCTTC. Its protein product is CASRMTGPLYGYTF.

Details on this clone: Other nucleotide sequences from this sample produce the same CDR3. This chain uses TRBV9 with TRBJ2-1; 7 bases line up with TRBD1. Germline V gene lookup returns CDR1 SGDLS and CDR2 YYNGEE. J was trimmed by 2 bases and V by 2 bases; bases with no gene match: 1. This CDR3 is built from 14 residues. The CDR3 DNA reads as TGTGCCAGCAGCGTTCAGGGGGCCTACAATGAGCAGTTCTTC. Translated: CASSVQGAYNEQFF.

The gene calls are TRBV6-5 and TRBJ2-2; D remains ambiguous. V dropped 0 bases and J dropped 0 bases, with 5 bases sitting between them. The CDR3 is 15 amino acids. Germline V CDR1 and CDR2: MNHEY, SVGAGI. Here the CDR3 DNA reads TGTGCCAGCAGTTACTCGGCACCGAACACCGGGGAGCTGTTTTTT. The encoded protein is CASSYSAPNTGELFF.

This chain joins TRBV12-3 or TRBV12-4 and TRBJ1-1, with 8 bases fitting TRBD1. V lost 6 bases and J lost 7; bases outside the gene matches: 7. The CDR3 spans 13 residues. CDR3 DNA: TGTGCCAGCAGACAGACAGGGGTCAATGAAGCTTTCTTT. This encodes CASRQTGVNEAFF.

The chain's CDR3 is CASSLRGYPADTQYF. CDR3 DNA: TGTGCCAGCAGCCTGAGGGGGTATCCCGCCGATACGCAGTATTTT. V usage is TRBV11-3 and J usage is TRBJ2-3; possibly TRBD1 for D (6 bases). This CDR3 region has 15 residues. The V end was cut by 5 bases, the J end by 6 bases, with 18 bases between. Germline CDR1 reads SGHNT; CDR2 reads YENEEA.

This chain links TRBV23-1 with TRBJ1-6; D is unclear. TRBV23-1 is an ORF, with its function uncertain. CDR3 length: 14 residues. The V gene lost 9 bases and the J gene lost 7 bases, with 16 bases spanning the gap. The CDR3 DNA follows: TGCGCCAGGTCCCACGCGCCGGGGAATTCACCCCTCCACTTT. Protein product: CARSHAPGNSPLHF.